This TCR beta chain derives from a study of T-cell reconstitution after alpha-beta-depleted transplantation in children. This clonotype was counted a few times. Unique molecular identifiers tagged the TCRbeta library. One entry per CDR3 protein, called by TCRdb with MiXCR from the PCR reads. The table lists 600,000 to 700,000 distinct CDR3 sequences, around 16% of them singletons. After removal of 0 bases from V and 6 bases from J, the junction contained 9 bases not matched to a gene. The CDR3 loop spans 17 amino acids. Per germline, CDR1 SGHRS and CDR2 YFSETQ. The starting material was PBMCs from the stem cell graft donor, obtained from the stem cell graft. The chain carries TRBV5-1 and TRBJ2-3; TRBD2 matches at 11 bases. This clonotype was obtained from a human donor who donated a stem cell graft to a child with acute myeloid leukemia. CDR3 nucleotide sequence: TGCGCCAGCAGCTTGGCAGCTAGCGGGGGGCCACGCGATACGCAGTATTTT. As protein: CASSLAASGGPRDTQYF.